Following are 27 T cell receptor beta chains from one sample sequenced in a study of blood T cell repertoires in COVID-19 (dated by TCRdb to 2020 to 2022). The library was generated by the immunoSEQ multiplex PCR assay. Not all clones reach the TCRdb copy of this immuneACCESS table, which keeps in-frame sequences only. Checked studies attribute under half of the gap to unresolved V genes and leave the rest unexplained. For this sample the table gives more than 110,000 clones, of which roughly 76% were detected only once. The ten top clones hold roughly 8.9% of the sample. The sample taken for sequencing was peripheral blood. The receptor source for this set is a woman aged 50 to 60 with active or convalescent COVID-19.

CDR3 in amino acids: CASSPPLGQGDTEAFF. CDR3 DNA sequence: TGTGCCAGCTCACCACCTTTGGGACAGGGGGACACTGAAGCTTTCTTT. The chain employs TRBV18 and TRBJ1-1, with TRBD1 matching over 11 bases. Germline lookup yields CDR1 KGHSH and CDR2 LQKENI. Trimming took 0 bases from V and 3 from J; bases not matched to a gene: 3. This CDR3 comprises 16 residues.

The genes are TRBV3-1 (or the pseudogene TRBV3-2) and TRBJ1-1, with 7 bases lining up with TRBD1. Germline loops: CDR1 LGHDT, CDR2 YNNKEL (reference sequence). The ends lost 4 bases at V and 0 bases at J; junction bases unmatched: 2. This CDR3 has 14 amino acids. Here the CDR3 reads CASSLGQVNTEAFF. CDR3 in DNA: TGTGCCAGCAGCCTCGGACAGGTGAACACTGAAGCTTTCTTT.

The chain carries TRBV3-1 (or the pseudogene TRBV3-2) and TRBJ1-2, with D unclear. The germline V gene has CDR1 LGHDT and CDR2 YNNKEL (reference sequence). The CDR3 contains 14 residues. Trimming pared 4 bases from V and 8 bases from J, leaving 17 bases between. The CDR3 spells CASSLDQATSGYTF. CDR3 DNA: TGTGCCAGCAGCCTAGACCAGGCCACCTCGGGCTACACCTTC.

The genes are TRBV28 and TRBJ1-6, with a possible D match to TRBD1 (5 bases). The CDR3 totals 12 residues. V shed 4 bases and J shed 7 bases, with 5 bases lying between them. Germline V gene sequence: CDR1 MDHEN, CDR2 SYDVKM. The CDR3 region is CASSSGNSPLHF. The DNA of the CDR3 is TGTGCCAGCAGTTCAGGGAATTCACCCCTCCACTTT.

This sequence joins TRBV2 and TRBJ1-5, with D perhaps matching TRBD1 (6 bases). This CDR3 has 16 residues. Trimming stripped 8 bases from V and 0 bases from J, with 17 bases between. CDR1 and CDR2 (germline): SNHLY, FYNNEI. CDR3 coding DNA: TGTGCCAGCGGGGGGGGCAGACCTTATAGCAATCAGCCCCAGCATTTT. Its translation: CASGGGRPYSNQPQHF. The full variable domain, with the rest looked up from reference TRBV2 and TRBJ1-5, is EPEVTQTPSHQVTQMGQEVILRCVPISNHLYFYWYRQILGQKVEFLVSFYNNEISEKSEIFDDQFSVERPDGSNFTLKIRSTKLEDSAMYFCASGGGRPYSNQPQHFGDGTRLSIL.

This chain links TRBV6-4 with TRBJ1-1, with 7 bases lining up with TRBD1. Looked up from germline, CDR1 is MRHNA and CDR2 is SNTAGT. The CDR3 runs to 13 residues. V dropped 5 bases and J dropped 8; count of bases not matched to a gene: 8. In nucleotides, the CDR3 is TGTGCCAGCAGTCCCGCCCCGGACAGGGAAGCTTTCTTT. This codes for CASSPAPDREAFF.

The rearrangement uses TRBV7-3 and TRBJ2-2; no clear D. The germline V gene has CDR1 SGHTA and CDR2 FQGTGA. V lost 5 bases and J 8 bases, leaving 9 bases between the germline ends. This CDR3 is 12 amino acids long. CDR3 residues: CASSHYKGELFF. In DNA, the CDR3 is TGTGCCAGCAGCCACTATAAGGGGGAGCTGTTTTTT.

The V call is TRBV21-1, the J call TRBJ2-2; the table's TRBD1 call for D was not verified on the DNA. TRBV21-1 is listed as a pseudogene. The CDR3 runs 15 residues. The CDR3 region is CASIPGQLFTGELFF. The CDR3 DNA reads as TGTGCCAGCATCCCGGGACAACTATTCACCGGGGAGCTGTTTTTT.

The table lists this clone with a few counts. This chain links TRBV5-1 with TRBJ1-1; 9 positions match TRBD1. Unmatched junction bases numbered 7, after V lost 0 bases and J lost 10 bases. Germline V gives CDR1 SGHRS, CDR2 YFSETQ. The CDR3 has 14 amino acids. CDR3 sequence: CASSLGTGAGGAFF. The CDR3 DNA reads TGCGCCAGCAGCTTGGGGACAGGGGCCGGGGGAGCTTTCTTT.

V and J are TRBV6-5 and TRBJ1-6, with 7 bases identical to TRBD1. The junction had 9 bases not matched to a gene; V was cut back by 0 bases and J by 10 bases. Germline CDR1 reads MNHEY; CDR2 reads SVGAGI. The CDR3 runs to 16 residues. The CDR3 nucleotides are TGTGCCAGCAGTTACTCGAGTCAGGGGGTAGGATCACCCCTCCACTTT. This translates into CASSYSSQGVGSPLHF.

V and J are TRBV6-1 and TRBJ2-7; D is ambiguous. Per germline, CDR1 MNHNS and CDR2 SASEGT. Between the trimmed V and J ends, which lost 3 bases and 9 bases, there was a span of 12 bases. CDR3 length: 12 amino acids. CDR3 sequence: CASSEFSFGQYF. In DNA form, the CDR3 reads TGTGCCAGCAGTGAGTTTAGCTTCGGGCAGTACTTC.

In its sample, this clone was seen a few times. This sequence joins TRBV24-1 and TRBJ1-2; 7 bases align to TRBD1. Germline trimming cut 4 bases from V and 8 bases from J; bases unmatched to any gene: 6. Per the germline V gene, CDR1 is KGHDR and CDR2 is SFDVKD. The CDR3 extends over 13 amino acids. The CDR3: CATSDLARGGYTF. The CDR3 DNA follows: TGTGCCACCAGTGACCTTGCCAGGGGGGGCTACACCTTC.

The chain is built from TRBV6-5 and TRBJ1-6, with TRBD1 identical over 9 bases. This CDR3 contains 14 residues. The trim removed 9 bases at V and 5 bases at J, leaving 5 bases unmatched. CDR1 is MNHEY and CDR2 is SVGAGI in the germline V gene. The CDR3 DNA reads TGTGCCAGTTCGGGACAGGGAAATAATTCACCCCTCCACTTT. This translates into CASSGQGNNSPLHF.

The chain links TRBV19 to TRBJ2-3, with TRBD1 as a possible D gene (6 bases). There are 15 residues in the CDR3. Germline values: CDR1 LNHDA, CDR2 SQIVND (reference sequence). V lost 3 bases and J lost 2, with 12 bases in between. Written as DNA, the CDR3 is TGTGCCAGTAGTATCACAGGGAGTTACACAGATACGCAGTATTTT. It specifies CASSITGSYTDTQYF.

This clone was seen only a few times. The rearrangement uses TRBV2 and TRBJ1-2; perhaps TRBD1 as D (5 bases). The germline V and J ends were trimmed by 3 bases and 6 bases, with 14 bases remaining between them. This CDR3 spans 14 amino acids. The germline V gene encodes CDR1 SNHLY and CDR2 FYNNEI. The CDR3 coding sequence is TGTGCCAGCAGTGAGGGGCCAGGGCGAGATGGCTACACCTTC. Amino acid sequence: CASSEGPGRDGYTF.

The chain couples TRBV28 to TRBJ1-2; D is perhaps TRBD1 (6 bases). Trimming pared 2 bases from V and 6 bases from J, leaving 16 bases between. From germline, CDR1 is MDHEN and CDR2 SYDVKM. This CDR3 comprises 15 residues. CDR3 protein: CASSLQATGMHGYTF. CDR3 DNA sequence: TGTGCCAGCAGTTTACAAGCCACAGGGATGCATGGCTACACCTTC.

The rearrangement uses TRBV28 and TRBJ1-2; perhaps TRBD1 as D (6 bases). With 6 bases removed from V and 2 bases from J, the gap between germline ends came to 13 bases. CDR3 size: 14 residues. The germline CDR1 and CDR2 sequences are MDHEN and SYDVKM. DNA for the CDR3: TGTGCCAGCAGAGAGACAGGACCCAACTATGGCTACACCTTC. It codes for CASRETGPNYGYTF.

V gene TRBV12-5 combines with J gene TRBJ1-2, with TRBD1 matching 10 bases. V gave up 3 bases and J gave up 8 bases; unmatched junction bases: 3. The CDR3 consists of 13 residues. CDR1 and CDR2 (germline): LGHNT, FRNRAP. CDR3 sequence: CASGFGDRGGYTF. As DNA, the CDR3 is TGTGCTAGTGGTTTCGGGGACAGGGGAGGCTACACCTTC.

The CDR3 sequence: CASSKGQVATNEKLFF. The CDR3, as DNA: TGTGCCAGCAGTAAGGGACAGGTTGCAACTAATGAAAAACTGTTTTTT. This chain connects TRBV6-2 or TRBV6-3 to TRBJ1-4; 8 bases map to TRBD1. The CDR3 is 16 amino acids. With 5 bases clipped from V and 0 bases from J, the junction kept 5 bases outside the gene matches. CDR1 is MNHEY and CDR2 is SVGEGT in the germline V gene.

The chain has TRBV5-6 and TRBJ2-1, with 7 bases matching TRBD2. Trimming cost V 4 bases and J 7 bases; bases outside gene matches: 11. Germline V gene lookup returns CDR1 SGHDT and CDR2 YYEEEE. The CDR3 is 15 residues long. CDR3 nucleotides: TGTGCCAGCAGCCCCCCCGCGGGAGAGTTTAATGAGCAGTTCTTC. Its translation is CASSPPAGEFNEQFF.

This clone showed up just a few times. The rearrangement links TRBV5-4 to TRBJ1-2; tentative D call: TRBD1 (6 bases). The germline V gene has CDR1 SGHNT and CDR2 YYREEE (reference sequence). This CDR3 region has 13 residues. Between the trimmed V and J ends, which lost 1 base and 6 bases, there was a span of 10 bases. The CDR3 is CASSLTGLDGYTF. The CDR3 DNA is TGTGCCAGCAGCTTGACAGGGTTAGATGGCTACACCTTC.

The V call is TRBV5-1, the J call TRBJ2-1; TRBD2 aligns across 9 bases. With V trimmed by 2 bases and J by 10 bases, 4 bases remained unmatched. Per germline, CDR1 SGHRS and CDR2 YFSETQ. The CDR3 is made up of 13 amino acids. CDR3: CASSLTSGPEQFF. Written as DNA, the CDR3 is TGCGCCAGCAGCTTAACTAGCGGGCCAGAGCAGTTCTTC.

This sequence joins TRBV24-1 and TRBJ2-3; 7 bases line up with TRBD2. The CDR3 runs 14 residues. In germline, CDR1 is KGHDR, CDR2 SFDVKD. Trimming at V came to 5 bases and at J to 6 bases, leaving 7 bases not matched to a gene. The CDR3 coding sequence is TGTGCCACCAGTGTCGGGAGGAGCGGGGATACGCAGTATTTT. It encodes CATSVGRSGDTQYF.

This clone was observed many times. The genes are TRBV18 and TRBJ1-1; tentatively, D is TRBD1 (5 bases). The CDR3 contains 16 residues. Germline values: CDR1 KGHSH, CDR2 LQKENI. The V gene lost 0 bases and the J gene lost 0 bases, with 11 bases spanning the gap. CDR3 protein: CASSPPGGLMNTEAFF. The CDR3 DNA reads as TGTGCCAGCTCACCACCCGGGGGACTAATGAACACTGAAGCTTTCTTT.

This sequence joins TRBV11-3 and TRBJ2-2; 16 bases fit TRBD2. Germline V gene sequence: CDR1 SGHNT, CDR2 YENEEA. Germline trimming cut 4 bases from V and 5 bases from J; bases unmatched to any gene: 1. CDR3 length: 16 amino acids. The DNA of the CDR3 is TGTGCCAGCAGCTCGGGACTAGCGGGAGGGACCGGGGAGCTGTTTTTT. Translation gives CASSSGLAGGTGELFF.

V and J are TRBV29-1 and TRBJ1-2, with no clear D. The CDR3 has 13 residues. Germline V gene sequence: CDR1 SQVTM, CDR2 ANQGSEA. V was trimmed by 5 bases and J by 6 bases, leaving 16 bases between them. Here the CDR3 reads CSVPSAGFHGYTF. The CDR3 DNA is TGCAGCGTTCCCTCAGCGGGGTTTCATGGCTACACCTTC.

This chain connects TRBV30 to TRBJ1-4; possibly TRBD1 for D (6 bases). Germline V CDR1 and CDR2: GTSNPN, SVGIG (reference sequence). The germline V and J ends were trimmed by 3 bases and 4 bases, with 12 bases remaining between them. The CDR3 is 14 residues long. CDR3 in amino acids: CAWSPGTSNEKLFF. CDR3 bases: TGTGCCTGGAGCCCCGGGACAAGTAATGAAAAACTGTTTTTT.